This T cell receptor beta chain was observed in a study of blood T cell repertoires in COVID-19. Study as a whole: Some COVID-19 samples were acute and others convalescent; all came from the United States, Italy and Spain. From T cells, B-cell-depleted T cells, or PBMCs came the material, which was cDNA or gDNA.

CDR1 is LGHDT, CDR2 YNNKEL, per germline (reference sequence). V was clipped by 4 bases and J by 10 bases; unmatched bases: 8. This CDR3 contains 14 residues. Original processing methods: Counts of nucleated cells, estimated from reference gene primer amplification, were obtained. Sequenced by immunoSEQ multiplex PCR; TCRdb stores in-frame clones only, minus some. V and J calls and clone size are as listed in that table; D and trimming were resolved from the DNA. Of approximately 280,000 clones listed, approximately 85% were seen once; the top ten hold 9.5% to 12%. The sequence was collected from a woman in her seventies with acute or convalescent COVID-19. The chain has TRBV3-1 (or the pseudogene TRBV3-2) and TRBJ2-3; 10 bases map to TRBD1. Sequences were obtained from peripheral blood. The CDR3, as DNA: TGTGCCAGCAGCCCCCGGGACAGGGGCTATGCGCAGTATTTT. The encoded protein is CASSPRDRGYAQYF.